This TCR beta chain was recovered during a study of glioma-infiltrating T cells. Study results and limitations: Only very few CDR3 sequences appeared in both tissue and blood. Non-neoplastic patients had below-expected tissue-blood divergence, while all gliomas exceeded expectation.

The sample holds many counts of this clonotype. Its antigen is as yet unknown. TCR alpha and beta CDR3 regions were amplified from RNA using iRepertoire nested multiplex PCR. TCRdb itself ran the multiplex PCR reads through MiXCR, one entry per CDR3 protein. Of approximately 90,000 distinct CDR3 sequences in the sample, 23% were seen once. V lost 3 bases to trimming and J lost 2 bases, with 16 bases between them. CDR1 is SGHTA and CDR2 is FQGNSA in the germline V gene. The CDR3 is 16 amino acids. V gene TRBV7-2 combines with J gene TRBJ2-5; D possibly corresponds to TRBD2 (6 bases). The clonotype originates from a human donor with low-grade glioma or glioblastoma, undergoing nonglioma brain surgery, or in good health (not recorded which). The sample comprised glioma tissue, nonneoplastic brain tissue, or PBMCs (not recorded which). The CDR3 bases are TGTGCCAGCAGCTTCTGGTACGGGACTCTTCAAGAGACCCAGTACTTC. Protein sequence: CASSFWYGTLQETQYF.